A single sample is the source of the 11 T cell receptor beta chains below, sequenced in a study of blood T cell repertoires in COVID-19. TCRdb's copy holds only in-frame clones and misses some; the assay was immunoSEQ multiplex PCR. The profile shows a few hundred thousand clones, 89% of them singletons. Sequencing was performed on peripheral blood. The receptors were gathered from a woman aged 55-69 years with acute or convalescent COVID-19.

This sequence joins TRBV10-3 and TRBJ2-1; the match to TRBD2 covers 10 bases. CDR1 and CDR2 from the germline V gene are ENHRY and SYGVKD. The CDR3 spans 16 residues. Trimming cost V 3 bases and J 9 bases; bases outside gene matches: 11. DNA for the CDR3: TGTGCCATCAGTGAAATTCCTAGCGGGGGAAACGGTGAGCAGTTCTTC. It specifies CAISEIPSGGNGEQFF.

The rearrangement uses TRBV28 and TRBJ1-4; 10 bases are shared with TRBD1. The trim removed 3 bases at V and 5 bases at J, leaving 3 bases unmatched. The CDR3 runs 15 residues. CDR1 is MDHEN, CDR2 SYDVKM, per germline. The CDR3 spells CASSLGQGKNEKLFF. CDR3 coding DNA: TGTGCCAGCAGTTTGGGACAGGGGAAAAATGAAAAACTGTTTTTT.

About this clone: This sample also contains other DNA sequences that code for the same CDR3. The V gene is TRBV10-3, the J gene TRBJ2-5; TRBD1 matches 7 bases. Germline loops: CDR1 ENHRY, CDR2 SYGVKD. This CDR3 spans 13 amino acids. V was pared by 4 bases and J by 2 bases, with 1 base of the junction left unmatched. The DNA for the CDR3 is TGTGCCATCAGTGGACAGGGTCAAGAGACCCAGTACTTC. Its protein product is CAISGQGQETQYF.

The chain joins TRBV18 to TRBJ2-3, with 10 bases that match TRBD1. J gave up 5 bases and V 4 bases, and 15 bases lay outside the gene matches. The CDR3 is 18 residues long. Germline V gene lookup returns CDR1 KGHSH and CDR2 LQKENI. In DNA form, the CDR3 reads TGTGCCAGCTCACTGGGACAGGGGCCAATTTCCCCACAAGATACGCAGTATTTT. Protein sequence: CASSLGQGPISPQDTQYF.

DNA of the CDR3: TGTGCCAGCAGCCCGGGACAGTTCACCTACGAGCAGTACTTC. Residues: CASSPGQFTYEQYF. The chain combines TRBV11-1 with TRBJ2-7; TRBD1 agrees at 7 bases. The CDR3 contains 14 residues. Trimming removed 5 bases from V and 2 bases from J; junction bases left unmatched: 6. Germline loops: CDR1 SGHAT, CDR2 FQDESV (reference sequence). Drawing the rest from reference TRBV11-1 and TRBJ2-7, the complete variable domain is EAEVAQSPRYKITEKSQAVAFWCDPISGHATLYWYRQILGQGPELLVQFQDESVVDDSQLPKDRFSAERLKGVDSTLKIQPAELGDSAMYLCASSPGQFTYEQYFGPGTRLTVT.

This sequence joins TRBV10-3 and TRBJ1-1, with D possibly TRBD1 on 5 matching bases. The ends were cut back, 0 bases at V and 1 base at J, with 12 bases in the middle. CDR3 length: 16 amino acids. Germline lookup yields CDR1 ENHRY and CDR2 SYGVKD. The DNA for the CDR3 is TGTGCCATCAGTGAGTCGCCCAGACAGAGGAACACTGAAGCTTTCTTT. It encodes CAISESPRQRNTEAFF.

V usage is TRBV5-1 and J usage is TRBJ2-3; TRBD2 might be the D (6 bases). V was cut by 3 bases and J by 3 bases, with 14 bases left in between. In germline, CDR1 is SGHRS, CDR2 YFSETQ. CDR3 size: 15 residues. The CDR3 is CASSSQRVMTDTQYF. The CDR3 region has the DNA TGCGCCAGCAGCTCCCAGCGGGTCATGACAGATACGCAGTATTTT. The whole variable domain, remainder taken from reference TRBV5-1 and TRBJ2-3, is KAGVTQTPRYLIKTRGQQVTLSCSPISGHRSVSWYQQTPGQGLQFLFEYFSETQRNKGNFPGRFSGRQFSNSRSEMNVSTLELGDSALYLCASSSQRVMTDTQYFGPGTRLTVL.

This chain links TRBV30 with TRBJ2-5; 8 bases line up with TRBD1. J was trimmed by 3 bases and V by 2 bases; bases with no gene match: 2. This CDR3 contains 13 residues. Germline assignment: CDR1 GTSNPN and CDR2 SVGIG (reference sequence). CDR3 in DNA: TGTGCCTGGAGTAGGACAGGGAAAGAGACCCAGTACTTC. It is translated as CAWSRTGKETQYF.

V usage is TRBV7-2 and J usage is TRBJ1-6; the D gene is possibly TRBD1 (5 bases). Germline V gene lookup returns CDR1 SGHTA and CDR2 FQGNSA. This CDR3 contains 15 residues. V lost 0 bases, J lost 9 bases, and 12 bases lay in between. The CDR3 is CASSLAQGGRSPLHF. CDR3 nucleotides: TGTGCCAGCAGCTTAGCGCAGGGAGGGCGTTCACCCCTCCACTTT.

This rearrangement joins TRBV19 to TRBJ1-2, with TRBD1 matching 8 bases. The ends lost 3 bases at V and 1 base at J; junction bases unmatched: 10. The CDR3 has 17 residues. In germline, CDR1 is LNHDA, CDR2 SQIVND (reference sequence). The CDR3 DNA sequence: TGTGCCAGTAGTATTTGGGACAGGAGAAATCTTAACTATGGCTACACCTTC. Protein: CASSIWDRRNLNYGYTF.

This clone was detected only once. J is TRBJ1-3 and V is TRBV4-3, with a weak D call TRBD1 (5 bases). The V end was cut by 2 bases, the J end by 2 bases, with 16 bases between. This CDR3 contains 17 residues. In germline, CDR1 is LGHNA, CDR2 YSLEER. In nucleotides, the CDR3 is TGCGCCAGCAGCCAAACGGACATACGCTCCACTGGAAACACCATATATTTT. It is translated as CASSQTDIRSTGNTIYF.